The 16 T cell receptor beta chains reported below all come from one sample, sequenced in a study of T cell responses to AZD1222 COVID-19 vaccine. The table came from immunoSEQ multiplex PCR; TCRdb's copy has only in-frame clones and leaves some out. The sample yields 130,000 or so clones, 90% seen once. The source was peripheral blood, collected on day 0 of AZD1222 vaccination. Receptors were obtained from an adult in good health.

V is TRBV7-2 and J is TRBJ1-4; 10 bases fit TRBD1. The CDR3 sequence is 16 residues long. The V gene's germline CDR1 is SGHTA and CDR2 FQGNSA. V gave up 2 bases and J gave up 10 bases; unmatched junction bases: 10. Here the CDR3 DNA reads TGTGCCAGCAGCTTAAGCCCGGACAGGGGGTCTCGAAAACTGTTTTTT. Its translation is CASSLSPDRGSRKLFF.

CDR3 loop: CASSLDHGANTEAFF. The CDR3 region has the DNA TGTGCCAGCAGCTTAGATCACGGGGCGAACACTGAAGCTTTCTTT. This chain uses TRBV11-2 with TRBJ1-1, with TRBD1 as a possible D gene (5 bases). Germline CDR1 is SGHAT and CDR2 is FQNNGV. CDR3 size: 15 residues. Trimming shortened V by 0 bases and J by 1 base, and 9 bases separated the two germline ends.

The genes are TRBV7-3 and TRBJ2-2; D is unresolved. From germline, CDR1 is SGHTA and CDR2 FQGTGA. The ends were cut back, 2 bases at V and 1 base at J, with 5 bases in the middle. The CDR3 loop spans 14 amino acids. The CDR3 loop reads CASSLSLNTGELFF. The CDR3 bases are TGTGCCAGCAGCTTATCTCTGAACACCGGGGAGCTGTTTTTT. The full variable domain, with the rest looked up from reference TRBV7-3 and TRBJ2-2, is GAGVSQTPSNKVTEKGKYVELRCDPISGHTALYWYRQSLGQGPEFLIYFQGTGAADDSGLPNDRFFAVRPEGSVSTLKIQRTERGDSAVYLCASSLSLNTGELFFGEGSRLTVL.

This chain uses TRBV29-1 with TRBJ2-1, with TRBD2 matching 14 bases. V was pared by 5 bases and J by 6 bases, with 18 bases of the junction left unmatched. The CDR3 has 19 residues. From germline, CDR1 is SQVTM and CDR2 ANQGSEA. As DNA, the CDR3 is TGCAGCGTTACTGGCATGACAGGGGACGGGACTAGCGGGGGCAATGAGCAGTTCTTC. Translating it yields CSVTGMTGDGTSGGNEQFF.

V usage is TRBV12-5 and J usage is TRBJ2-3, with 9 bases aligning to TRBD2. CDR3 size: 15 residues. The trim removed 1 base at V and 7 bases at J, leaving 6 bases unmatched. Per the germline V gene, CDR1 is LGHNT and CDR2 is FRNRAP. The CDR3 spells CASGLGGGASNTQYF. For the CDR3, the DNA is TGTGCTAGTGGTTTGGGCGGGGGGGCGTCGAATACGCAGTATTTT.

The V gene is TRBV6-4, the J gene TRBJ2-3, with 14 bases matching TRBD2. The CDR3 sequence is 19 residues long. Germline lookup yields CDR1 MRHNA and CDR2 SNTAGT. The junction had 8 bases not matched to a gene; V was cut back by 3 bases and J by 0 bases. CDR3 nucleotide sequence: TGTGCCAGCAGTGATTCCGGACTAGCGGGGGGTATTAGCACAGATACGCAGTATTTT. Protein product: CASSDSGLAGGISTDTQYF.

In DNA, the CDR3 is TGTGCCAGTGAACGAGGGTATACTGAAGCTTTCTTT. Translated: CASERGYTEAFF. The rearrangement uses TRBV19 and TRBJ1-1; D not certain. This CDR3 contains 12 residues. V dropped 8 bases and J dropped 5 bases, with 12 bases sitting between them. CDR1 is LNHDA, CDR2 SQIVND, per germline (reference sequence).

The CDR3 is CASSSRQARSSYEQYF. CDR3 sequence (DNA): TGTGCCAGCAGTAGCAGACAGGCACGGAGCTCCTACGAGCAGTACTTC. V is TRBV3-1 (or the pseudogene TRBV3-2) and J is TRBJ2-7, with D possibly matching TRBD1 (6 bases). V was pared by 6 bases and J by 0 bases, with 18 bases between. The CDR3 covers 16 residues. Germline V CDR1 and CDR2: LGHDT, YNNKEL (reference sequence).

The J gene is TRBJ1-6, the V gene TRBV6-2 or TRBV6-3; D unclear. V lost 4 bases, J lost 7 bases, and 2 bases lay in between. The CDR3 has 11 amino acids. Germline CDR1 MNHEY, CDR2 SVGEGT. The CDR3 DNA reads as TGTGCCAGCAGTTGGAATTCACCCCTCCACTTT. This codes for CASSWNSPLHF.

This clone came up once. This rearrangement joins TRBV6-2 or TRBV6-3 to TRBJ2-7; 10 bases are shared with TRBD1. CDR3 size: 16 residues. V gave up 4 bases and J gave up 3 bases; unmatched junction bases: 9. Germline CDR1 reads MNHEY; CDR2 reads SVGEGT. The CDR3 coding sequence is TGTGCCAGCAGTTCCGGGACAGGGGTCCTTTTCTACGAGCAGTACTTC. As protein: CASSSGTGVLFYEQYF.

This clone was counted a few times. The chain is built from TRBV29-1 and TRBJ1-1; D is ambiguous. The CDR3 has 9 residues. Trimming pared 3 bases from V and 11 bases from J, leaving 7 bases between. Per germline, CDR1 SQVTM and CDR2 ANQGSEA. The DNA of the CDR3 is TGCAGCGTTGACGGGGTCGCTTTCTTT. Translation gives CSVDGVAFF. The entire variable domain, with the rest obtained from reference TRBV29-1 and TRBJ1-1, is as follows: SAVISQKPSRDICQRGTSLTIQCQVDSQVTMMFWYRQQPGQSLTLIATANQGSEATYESGFVIDKFPISRPNLTFSTLTVSNMSPEDSSIYLCSVDGVAFFGQGTRLTVV.

V is TRBV10-3 and J is TRBJ2-3; 7 bases agree with TRBD1. The CDR3 extends over 13 amino acids. CDR1 and CDR2 (germline): ENHRY, SYGVKD. Germline trimming cut 11 bases from V and 5 bases from J; bases unmatched to any gene: 10. In DNA form, the CDR3 reads TGTGCCGCACGGGACAGAAGAGTAGATACGCAGTATTTT. Protein: CAARDRRVDTQYF.

The rearrangement uses TRBV7-9 and TRBJ1-1, with D unclear. The V gene lost 3 bases and the J gene lost 6 bases, with 8 bases spanning the gap. CDR1 is SEHNR and CDR2 is FQNEAQ in the germline V gene (reference sequence). The CDR3 has 12 residues. DNA of the CDR3: TGTGCCAGCAGCTTCCGTCTGGCTGAAGCTTTCTTT. Protein: CASSFRLAEAFF.

The genes are TRBV2 and TRBJ1-1; TRBD1 might be the D (6 bases). With 7 bases removed from V and 2 bases from J, the gap between germline ends came to 20 bases. The CDR3 contains 16 residues. Germline V gene sequence: CDR1 SNHLY, CDR2 FYNNEI. The CDR3 reads CASILTGLSVNTEAFF. The CDR3, as DNA: TGTGCCAGCATTCTAACAGGGTTAAGTGTAAACACTGAAGCTTTCTTT.

As for this clone: The junction does not match germline at one end; this may be a read error. This sequence joins TRBV7-7 and TRBJ2-7; a weak D match, TRBD1 (5 bases). This CDR3 contains 14 residues. CDR1 and CDR2 (germline): SSHAT, FNYEAQ (reference sequence). The CDR3 loop reads CASSLEAGQGEQYF. As DNA, the CDR3 is TGTGCTAGCAGCTTAGAAGCAGGGCAGGGCGAGCAGTACTTC. The full variable domain, rest sourced from reference TRBV7-7 and TRBJ2-7, is GAGVSQSPRYKVTKRGQDVTLRCDPISSHATLYWYQQALGQGPEFLTYFNYEAQPDKSGLPSDRFSAERPEGSISTLTIQRTEQRDSAMYRCASSLEAGQGEQYFGPGTRLTVT.

The sample holds a few counts of this clone. This chain connects TRBV10-3 to TRBJ1-2; TRBD1 aligns across 7 bases. The germline CDR1 and CDR2 sequences are ENHRY and SYGVKD. With V trimmed by 6 bases and J by 2 bases, 6 bases remained unmatched. CDR3 size: 14 residues. In nucleotides, the CDR3 is TGTGCCATCAGAAGGGACAGATTCAACTATGGCTACACCTTC. Translation: CAIRRDRFNYGYTF.